The 6 T cell receptor beta chains below all came from one sample that was sequenced in a study of blood T cell repertoires in COVID-19. The assay was immunoSEQ multiplex PCR, and TCRdb's table has in-frame clones only and misses some. The top ten clones hold about 15% of a sample with some 160,000 clones, approximately 84% of them seen once. The sequenced sample was peripheral blood. The receptors were gathered from a woman older than 75 with acute or convalescent COVID-19.

The J gene is TRBJ2-3, the V gene TRBV19, with 8 bases fitting TRBD1. The CDR3 length is 17 residues. CDR1 LNHDA and CDR2 SQIVND come from the germline V gene (reference sequence). The V and J ends lost 5 bases and 4 bases, in that order; junction bases with no gene match: 14. The CDR3 nucleotides read TGTGCCAGTAGTGTTCCCCCGGGACAGGATTTTTCAGATACGCAGTATTTT. Translating gives CASSVPPGQDFSDTQYF.

V and J are TRBV5-1 and TRBJ1-6; 7 nucleotides align to TRBD1. Trimming cost V 4 bases and J 10 bases; bases outside gene matches: 8. Germline V gene lookup returns CDR1 SGHRS and CDR2 YFSETQ. This CDR3 contains 14 residues. CDR3 sequence reads: CASSPDRFGSPLHF. CDR3 coding DNA: TGCGCCAGCAGCCCGGACAGGTTTGGGTCACCCCTCCACTTT.

V usage is TRBV3-1 (or the pseudogene TRBV3-2) and J usage is TRBJ1-4; 8 positions agree with TRBD1. Germline V gene sequence: CDR1 LGHDT, CDR2 YNNKEL (reference sequence). The CDR3 consists of 16 residues. With V trimmed by 0 bases and J by 6 bases, 6 bases remained unmatched. DNA for the CDR3: TGTGCCAGCAGCCAAGACAGGGGGCCGGCTGATGAAAAACTGTTTTTT. This sequence encodes CASSQDRGPADEKLFF.

A single count supports this clone. The chain employs TRBV5-4 and TRBJ2-2; D is possibly TRBD2 (6 bases). The V gene lost 0 bases and the J gene lost 1 base, with 7 bases spanning the gap. The CDR3 has 15 amino acids. Germline CDR1 SGHNT, CDR2 YYREEE (reference sequence). The CDR3 sequence is CASSLGRGNTGELFF. CDR3 DNA: TGTGCCAGCAGCTTGGGGAGGGGGAACACCGGGGAGCTGTTTTTT. The whole variable domain, filled in from reference TRBV5-4 and TRBJ2-2, reads ETGVTQSPTHLIKTRGQQVTLRCSSQSGHNTVSWYQQALGQGPQFIFQYYREEENGRGNFPPRFSGLQFPNYSSELNVNALELDDSALYLCASSLGRGNTGELFFGEGSRLTVL.

The V call is TRBV5-4, the J call TRBJ2-3; 12 bases map to TRBD1. The V segment lost 4 bases and the J segment 2 bases; nucleotides outside the gene matches: 5. The CDR3 loop spans 16 amino acids. Germline-derived CDR1 and CDR2 are SGHNT and YYREEE (reference sequence). CDR3 loop: CASSPGTGGHTDTQYF. The CDR3 region has the DNA TGTGCCAGCAGCCCCGGGACAGGGGGCCACACAGATACGCAGTATTTT. Based on the CDR3 plus reference TRBV5-4 and TRBJ2-3, the full variable domain is ETGVTQSPTHLIKTRGQQVTLRCSSQSGHNTVSWYQQALGQGPQFIFQYYREEENGRGNFPPRFSGLQFPNYSSELNVNALELDDSALYLCASSPGTGGHTDTQYFGPGTRLTVL.

Written as DNA, the CDR3 is TGTGCCAGCAGTTCCCAGGGGAGGGTGTCAGATACGCAGTATTTT. Protein: CASSSQGRVSDTQYF. The J gene is TRBJ2-3, the V gene TRBV27, with D possibly TRBD2 on 7 matching bases. V shed 4 bases and J shed 4 bases, with 15 bases lying between them. This CDR3 contains 15 residues. Germline values: CDR1 MNHEY, CDR2 SMNVEV (reference sequence).